This TCR beta chain comes out of a study of T cell responses to AZD1222 COVID-19 vaccine. Study summary: Second-dose groups at about 4 or about 12 weeks were pooled.

A few counts support this clone. Other nucleotide sequences from this sample produce the same CDR3. CDR3 length: 14 amino acids. Trimming removed 4 bases from V and 4 bases from J; junction bases left unmatched: 2. Germline lookup yields CDR1 SGHDT and CDR2 YYEEEE. The method was immunoSEQ multiplex PCR; TCRdb's version includes in-frame clones alone and lacks a portion of them. In the table there are approximately 100,000 clones, approximately 91% of which are singletons. The V and J genes are TRBV5-6 and TRBJ2-7, with 13 bases aligning to TRBD2. The TCR comes from an adult in good health. This specimen was peripheral blood, taken on day 0 of AZD1222 vaccination. The CDR3 here is CASSGTSGTYEQYF. The CDR3 nucleotides read TGTGCCAGCAGCGGGACTAGCGGGACGTACGAGCAGTACTTC.